Below, 22 T cell receptor beta chains from the same sample are listed, as sequenced in a study of CXCR3-negative and CXCR3-positive naive CD8 T cells. It was by 5' RACE with UMI labels that the TRB cDNA libraries were prepared. TCRdb re-analyzed the 5' RACE reads; it lists each CDR3 protein once, without DNA. Its table records around 8,400 distinct CDR3 sequences. Sequenced material: naive CXCR3- CD8+ T cells from blood. As for subset: CD45RO-CCR7+CD27+CD95- naive CD8+ T cells lacking CXCR3 (TNR3-). The receptors were sampled from a human donor in good health. Some clones in this sample may be carry-over from other donors' samples.

The chain combines TRBV2 with TRBJ2-3; there is no DNA to check the TCRdb D call of TRBD2. Germline V lookup: CDR1 SNHLY, CDR2 FYNNEI. The CDR3 length is 17 residues. This CDR3 is CASSESPSGTITDTQYF.

This chain connects TRBV5-1 to TRBJ2-7; TCRdb's assignment of TRBD2 cannot be checked, as there is no DNA. The germline gives CDR1 SGHRS, CDR2 YFSETQ. The CDR3 totals 16 residues. The CDR3 reads CASSLGVVAGLYEQYF.

Measured by frequency, this clonotype is medium-sized (0.01 to 0.1%). This chain connects TRBV30 to TRBJ1-2. The germline V gene encodes CDR1 GTSNPN and CDR2 SVGIG (reference sequence). This CDR3 is 13 amino acids long. The CDR3 spells CAWSKETNYGYTF.

The V gene is TRBV11-3, the J gene TRBJ1-3; the TCRdb call, TRBD1, lacks DNA for checking. This CDR3 comprises 15 residues. The germline V gene has CDR1 SGHNT and CDR2 YENEEA. This chain's CDR3 is CASSLTVPSGNTIYF.

The chain couples TRBV20-1 to TRBJ2-7; TCRdb lists TRBD2, though no DNA is available to test this call. The length of the CDR3 is 13 residues. Germline CDR1 is DFQATT and CDR2 is SNEGSKA (reference sequence). The CDR3 region is CSARVAGSYEQYF.

V is TRBV5-1 and J is TRBJ1-5. Germline V gene lookup returns CDR1 SGHRS and CDR2 YFSETQ. This CDR3 contains 13 residues. The CDR3 loop is CASSLTGDQPQHF.

This clonotype registers medium-sized by frequency. The chain is built from TRBV10-3 and TRBJ2-7; the TCRdb D gene call, TRBD1, has no DNA to confirm it. This CDR3 has 13 residues. CDR1 is ENHRY and CDR2 is SYGVKD in the germline V gene. This CDR3 reads CAISSTGGDEQYF.

The J gene is TRBJ2-3, the V gene TRBV29-1; there is no DNA to check the TCRdb D call of TRBD2. The V gene's germline CDR1 is SQVTM and CDR2 ANQGSEA. CDR3 length: 15 amino acids. The CDR3 sequence is CSVIAGLSMSDTQYF.

V gene TRBV14 combines with J gene TRBJ2-1; TCRdb picks TRBD1, but there is no DNA to check that call. CDR3 length equals 15 residues. Germline V gene lookup returns CDR1 SGHDN and CDR2 FVKESK. CDR3 residues: CASTPWGGQDNEQFF.

In terms of frequency, this clonotype is medium-sized. The V and J genes are TRBV20-1 and TRBJ1-5. CDR1 and CDR2 (germline): DFQATT, SNEGSKA (reference sequence). This CDR3 has 14 residues. The CDR3 here is CSAHKGYSNQPQHF.

This clonotype counts as medium-sized (0.01 to 0.1%) by frequency. The rearrangement joins TRBV29-1 to TRBJ2-3; checking the TCRdb D call of TRBD2 is not possible without DNA. Germline CDR1 and CDR2: SQVTM and ANQGSEA. The CDR3 length is 13 residues. The CDR3 here is CSVGPGSTDTQYF.

The rearrangement joins TRBV28 to TRBJ2-1. The length of the CDR3 is 12 residues. Germline CDR1 and CDR2: MDHEN and SYDVKM. The CDR3 protein is CASSLQVNEQFF.

The rearrangement uses TRBV19 and TRBJ2-3; with no DNA, the TCRdb D assignment of TRBD2 cannot be verified. The germline V gene encodes CDR1 LNHDA and CDR2 SQIVND (reference sequence). CDR3 length equals 15 residues. CDR3 loop: CASSIVASGTDTQYF.

V is TRBV2 and J is TRBJ2-1; TCRdb designates TRBD2, a call that cannot be tested without DNA. Germline V gene sequence: CDR1 SNHLY, CDR2 FYNNEI. This CDR3 has 13 amino acids. The CDR3 region is CASSDSSYNEQFF.

The V gene is TRBV6-6, the J gene TRBJ1-1; lacking DNA, the TRBD1 call made by TCRdb goes unchecked. This CDR3 spans 15 amino acids. Germline CDR1 MNHNY, CDR2 SVGAGI (reference sequence). The CDR3 loop reads CASIPNPGTNTEAFF.

Measured by frequency, this clonotype is medium-sized. The chain carries TRBV10-3 and TRBJ2-1; the D call of TRBD2 rests on TCRdb alone, since no DNA is present to check it. Per the germline V gene, CDR1 is ENHRY and CDR2 is SYGVKD. The CDR3 length is 12 residues. The CDR3 protein is CATAGDRDEQFF.

This clonotype ranks as medium-sized (0.01 to 0.1%) in terms of frequency. The chain combines TRBV12-5 with TRBJ1-2. The CDR3 is made up of 13 amino acids. The germline CDR1 and CDR2 sequences are LGHNT and FRNRAP. The CDR3 loop is CASGPTSDYGYTF.

This chain joins TRBV20-1 and TRBJ1-2; TCRdb calls TRBD1, which cannot be checked without DNA. The CDR3 runs to 13 residues. CDR1 and CDR2 (germline): DFQATT, SNEGSKA (reference sequence). The CDR3 sequence: CSAMNRDNYGYTF.

According to its frequency, this clonotype is medium-sized. V usage is TRBV6-1 and J usage is TRBJ2-2; TCRdb returns TRBD2, unconfirmable since there is no DNA. Germline lookup yields CDR1 MNHNS and CDR2 SASEGT. The CDR3 is 15 amino acids. The CDR3 sequence: CASMSGRAKDGELFF.

Judged by frequency, this clonotype is medium-sized. V and J are TRBV29-1 and TRBJ1-5. The germline V gene has CDR1 SQVTM and CDR2 ANQGSEA. This CDR3 comprises 12 residues. The CDR3 region is CSVEDPGRTQHF.

The gene calls are TRBV28 and TRBJ2-3; TCRdb lists TRBD1, though no DNA is available to test this call. This CDR3 has 17 residues. CDR1 and CDR2 from the germline V gene are MDHEN and SYDVKM. This CDR3 is CASSLTGGLPGTDTQYF.

This clonotype is deemed medium-sized by its frequency. The rearrangement joins TRBV7-8 to TRBJ2-4; TCRdb designates TRBD1, a call that cannot be tested without DNA. Germline-derived CDR1 and CDR2 are SGHVS and FQNEAQ. There are 15 residues in the CDR3. The CDR3 region is CASSPHPGAKNIQYF.